This T cell receptor (beta chain) was sequenced in a study of long-term antiretroviral therapy in people with HIV (dated by TCRdb to between 2021 and 2023). Regarding the study in general: The earliest samples were collected about a decade before the 2015 WHO recommendation for immediate ART, when ART was typically delayed until CD4 counts fell. A retrospective serial study tested whether ART initiation and durable HIV suppression were associated with changes in peripheral blood TRB repertoire composition and diversity. A total of roughly 200 cryopreserved PBMC samples came from around 30 adults with confirmed HIV infection and were collected serially over a mean of roughly six years (range 1-12). About 40% of the 30 participants with HIV were female. No cross-contamination during QIAcube processing turned up in test extractions that ran a monoclonal T-cell line alongside 33 polyclonal samples. Study-level results and caveats: Because pre-ART samples had limited cell numbers, unsorted PBMC were profiled rather than sorted CD4+ and CD8+ T cells. CDR3 length ranges in HIV repertoires were narrower than in controls, and network structure suggested an antigen-experienced repertoire with only a slight naive shift after ART. Because PBMC availability was limited, only the TCR beta chain was sequenced, with no alpha chain pairing. ART initiation was associated with a significant increase in TRB diversity, but diversity stayed significantly below transplant donor controls even after long-term ART. No data were available on ART adherence, viral resistance or therapy changes, limiting inferences about post-ART repertoire changes. The repertoire was dominated across all time points by expanded TRB clones identified before ART initiation, although this dominance was seen to fluctuate and to decrease in many PLHIV after ART. Samples dated from the mid-2000s to the late 2010s, and the ART regimens used may be less effective than current ones.

The immunoSEQ hsTCRB v3.0 assay was used at survey level resolution to sequence the TRB variable region. A depth of roughly 35,000-50,000 T-cell genomes per sample was targeted for TRB sequencing. Pooled TRB libraries were sequenced on an Illumina MiSeq with a v3 150-cycle kit. As for the original processing: Analysis of repertoires was carried out in R inside a reproducible Nextflow workflow spanning QC, data transformation and analysis. Custom analyses were implemented in LymphoSeq2, an R package for AIRR-Seq data exploration. After excluding a few samples that yielded fewer than 5000 total TRB sequences, 188 HIV repertoires remained for analysis. Of the 188 retained HIV repertoires, about 59 were collected before and 129 after ART initiation. Repertoires were downsampled to 5000 TRB nucleotide sequences, with summary statistics averaged over 100 downsampling iterations. The analysis kept only TRB sequences whose CDR3 regions were at least seven amino acids long. Diversity was assessed using a clonality score derived from Shannon entropy and using the Gini coefficient. Repertoire networks linked the top 5000 CDR3 amino acid sequences whenever two sequences differed by an edit distance of one. For TRB CDR3 amino acid sequences, antigen specificity groups and MHC restriction were predicted with GLIPH2. Known CMV, EBV, HIV or tissue antigen associations were flagged by matching CDR3 amino acid sequences against VDJdb and McPAS-TCR. Pre-ART, post-ART and control groups were compared with Wilcoxon signed-rank tests and Holm-Bonferroni correction. The immuneACCESS repertoire file appears here via TCRdb, limited to in-frame rearrangements. These files lack a portion of the clones; in checked studies, under half of the deficit traces to unresolved V genes, and the cause of the others is not known. V and J calls and clone size come straight from that table; D and trimming were deduced from the DNA. Across this sample there are 8,000 or so clones, with 81% seen only once. The top ten constitute approximately 15% of the sample.

Details on this clone: This receptor's antigen is unknown. No much larger clone exists at a distance of one base, and base qualities are not known.

Spanning cysteine to phenylalanine, the CDR3 consists of 15 amino acids. Here the CDR3 DNA is all that survives: 45 bases in frame from base 1. V lost 1 base and J lost 5 bases, and the count of bases not matched to a germline gene is 6. The germline V gene provides CDR1 MGHRA and CDR2 YSYEKL. To be included, a participant needed at least one PBMC sample from before ART initiation plus at least two post-ART samples. Every participant with HIV received treatment in the United States of America. Cryopreserved samples of about 0.95-10 million PBMC were thawed and washed before DNA extraction. At the time of the earliest PBMC sample, participants with HIV were aged between roughly 20 and 55 years. PBMC samples were contributed by each participant from 1-4 timepoints before ART initiation and 2-8 timepoints after ART initiation, with a median of 7 samples. For every participant, serial HIV viral load, CD4+ T-cell count, ART history and demographic data were obtained. Genomic DNA was extracted from unsorted PBMC with a Qiagen kit on a QIAcube, processed in batches of 12 samples.

The sequence derives from a man aged 35 to 55 with HIV. Sequencing used unsorted PBMCs, obtained roughly 2.5 years before starting antiretroviral therapy. This receptor chain uses TRBV4-1 and TRBJ1-1, with TRBD1 matching 8 junction bases. The CDR3 region: CASSQGDRGETEAFF. DNA sequence: TGCGCCAGCAGCCAAGGCGACAGGGGAGAGACTGAAGCTTTCTTT.